The sequence of this T cell receptor beta chain was determined in a study of blood T cells in healthy people across ages. It was with a sample-barcoded 5' primer and a J-beta primer mix that a second PCR of roughly 6 to 11 cycles was run. Each CDR3 protein is one row after TCRdb ran MiXCR on the 5' RACE reads. In the table there are about 700,000 distinct CDR3 sequences, 32% of which are singletons. As to this clonotype: This clone may be a read error of a much larger clone one base away.

Germline loops: CDR1 MNHEY, CDR2 SMNVEV (reference sequence). The CDR3 runs to 13 residues. V lost 6 bases to trimming and J lost 8 bases; unmatched junction nucleotides: 7. Sequenced material: blood. The TCR sequence derives from a woman of 80 years or more in good health. The gene calls are TRBV27 and TRBJ1-2, with 9 bases aligning to TRBD1. CDR3 nucleotides: TGTGCCAGCAGGTTACAGGGGGCAGAGGGCTACACCTTC. It yields the protein CASRLQGAEGYTF.